The table lists the clone carrying this T cell receptor beta chain with a few counts. Germline V CDR1 and CDR2: MGHDK, SYGVNS. V was pared by 4 bases and J by 4 bases, with 4 bases between. The CDR3 totals 12 residues. This record belongs to a study of T cells after yellow fever vaccination. TCRdb re-called the 5' RACE reads with MiXCR, one entry per CDR3 protein. This sample has roughly 260,000 distinct CDR3 sequences, with approximately 13% found just once. The chain is built from TRBV25-1 and TRBJ2-2; D is unclear. This TCR was sampled from a man younger than 40 who received the YFV17D yellow fever vaccine. The source material was CD4+ T cells sorted from PBMCs, sampled 45 days after the yellow fever booster vaccination. The CDR3 sequence: CASSAGTGELFF. The DNA for the CDR3 is TGTGCCAGCAGTGCGGGCACCGGGGAGCTGTTTTTT.